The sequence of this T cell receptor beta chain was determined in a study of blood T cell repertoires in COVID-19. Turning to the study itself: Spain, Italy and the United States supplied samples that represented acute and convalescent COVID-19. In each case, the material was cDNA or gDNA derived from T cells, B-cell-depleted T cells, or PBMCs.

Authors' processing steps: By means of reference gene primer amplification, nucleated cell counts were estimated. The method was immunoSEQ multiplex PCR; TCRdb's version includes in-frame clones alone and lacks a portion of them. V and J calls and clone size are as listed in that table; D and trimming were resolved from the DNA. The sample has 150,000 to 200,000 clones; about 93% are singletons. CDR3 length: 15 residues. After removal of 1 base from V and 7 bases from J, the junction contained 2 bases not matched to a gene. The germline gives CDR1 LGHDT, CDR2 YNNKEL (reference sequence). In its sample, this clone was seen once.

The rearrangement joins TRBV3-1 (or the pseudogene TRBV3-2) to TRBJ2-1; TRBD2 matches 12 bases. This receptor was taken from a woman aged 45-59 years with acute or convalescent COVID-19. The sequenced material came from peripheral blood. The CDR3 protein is CASSQGLAGGNEQFF. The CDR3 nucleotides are TGTGCCAGCAGCCAAGGGCTAGCGGGGGGGAATGAGCAGTTCTTC.